The 13 T cell receptor beta chains reported below all come from one sample, sequenced in a study of blood T cell repertoires in COVID-19. TCRdb's table, derived via immunoSEQ multiplex PCR, lists solely in-frame clones and lacks some. Of around 220,000 clones in the sample, 80% were seen once. The sequencing input was PBMCs or T cells enriched from blood (not recorded which). The receptor source for this set is a woman aged 40 to 50 with acute COVID-19.

A single count supports this clone. The chain couples TRBV9 to TRBJ1-4; no firm D call. Per germline, CDR1 SGDLS and CDR2 YYNGEE. The CDR3 sequence is 14 residues long. Trimming removed 0 bases at V and 8 bases at J, with 11 bases between. CDR3 nucleotides: TGTGCCAGCAGCGTAGGGCAGTCTAGGGAAAAACTGTTTTTT. Encoded protein: CASSVGQSREKLFF.

V is TRBV29-1 and J is TRBJ2-7; 9 bases map to TRBD2. Germline V gene sequence: CDR1 SQVTM, CDR2 ANQGSEA. The CDR3 has 14 residues. With 2 bases clipped from V and 0 bases from J, the junction kept 2 bases outside the gene matches. The CDR3 reads CSVEWREGSYEQYF. The CDR3 DNA follows: TGCAGCGTTGAATGGCGGGAGGGCTCCTACGAGCAGTACTTC.

The V gene is TRBV7-2, the J gene TRBJ1-2, with a possible D match to TRBD1 (5 bases). Germline V gene lookup returns CDR1 SGHTA and CDR2 FQGNSA. The CDR3 sequence is 14 residues long. Trimming stripped 5 bases from V and 4 bases from J, with 14 bases between. CDR3 protein: CASSLLRGTYGYTF. CDR3 bases: TGTGCCAGCAGCCTCCTCCGGGGGACCTATGGCTACACCTTC.

The chain is built from TRBV12-5 and TRBJ1-5; 10 bases map to TRBD1. This CDR3 comprises 16 residues. With V trimmed by 6 bases and J by 2 bases, 7 bases remained unmatched. Looked up from germline, CDR1 is LGHNT and CDR2 is FRNRAP. The CDR3 sequence is CASGLRQGACNQPQHF. CDR3 nucleotides: TGTGCTAGTGGCCTCCGACAGGGGGCTTGCAATCAGCCCCAGCATTTT.

The genes are TRBV24-1 and TRBJ2-1, with 7 bases that match TRBD1. Trimming removed 3 bases from V and 4 bases from J; junction bases left unmatched: 17. This CDR3 contains 19 residues. Germline assignment: CDR1 KGHDR and CDR2 SFDVKD. CDR3 sequence (DNA): TGTGCCACCAGTGATACCCGGACAGGATCAAATATGTGGTACAATGAGCAGTTCTTC. It encodes CATSDTRTGSNMWYNEQFF.

The gene calls are TRBV12-3 or TRBV12-4 and TRBJ2-7; tentative D call: TRBD1 (5 bases). This CDR3 is 13 amino acids long. Trimming took off 2 bases at V and 3 bases at J, with 8 bases between the two ends. In DNA form, the CDR3 reads TGTGCCAGCAGTTTATGGGGCAGCTACGAGCAGTACTTC. Translation gives CASSLWGSYEQYF.

The gene calls are TRBV6-4 and TRBJ1-2; perhaps TRBD1 as D (6 bases). The CDR3 spans 15 residues. Trimming took 6 bases from V and 4 from J, leaving 18 bases between them. Germline loops: CDR1 MRHNA, CDR2 SNTAGT. CDR3 coding DNA: TGTGCCAGCAGCGCCGGGGACACGGTGGGCTATGGCTACACCTTC. Encoded protein: CASSAGDTVGYGYTF.

This clone was detected only a few times. Sequence at one end of the junction differs from germline and may be a read error. The genes are TRBV7-7 and TRBJ2-1; TRBD2 aligns across 7 bases. Germline assignment: CDR1 SSHAT and CDR2 FNYEAQ (reference sequence). The length of the CDR3 is 16 residues. The CDR3 spells CASSPRLADTYNEQFF. The CDR3 DNA reads TGTGCTAGCAGCCCCAGGCTAGCGGATACCTACAATGAGCAGTTCTTC. The variable domain in full, with the rest retrieved from reference TRBV7-7 and TRBJ2-1, is GAGVSQSPRYKVTKRGQDVTLRCDPISSHATLYWYQQALGQGPEFLTYFNYEAQPDKSGLPSDRFSAERPEGSISTLTIQRTEQRDSAMYRCASSPRLADTYNEQFFGPGTRLTVL.

V usage is TRBV6-5 and J usage is TRBJ2-7, with D possibly matching TRBD1 (6 bases). The ends were cut back, 0 bases at V and 3 bases at J, with 12 bases in the middle. The CDR3 totals 15 residues. CDR1 is MNHEY and CDR2 is SVGAGI in the germline V gene. The CDR3 sequence is CASSYSRDTIYEQYF. The CDR3 coding sequence is TGTGCCAGCAGTTACTCCAGGGACACCATCTACGAGCAGTACTTC.

Points on this clone: The same CDR3 arises from other DNA sequences in this sample as well. This chain joins TRBV7-9 and TRBJ1-1; D is ambiguous. The germline V gene has CDR1 SEHNR and CDR2 FQNEAQ (reference sequence). The V end lost 0 bases, the J end lost 2 bases, and 7 bases lay between the germline ends. This CDR3 region has 14 residues. The CDR3 sequence: CASSLAARNTEAFF. CDR3 nucleotide sequence: TGTGCCAGCAGCTTAGCAGCACGTAACACTGAAGCTTTCTTT.

This sequence joins TRBV6-5 and TRBJ1-4; D is undetermined. The V and J ends lost 6 bases and 8 bases respectively, with 19 bases between them. CDR1 is MNHEY and CDR2 is SVGAGI in the germline V gene. This CDR3 is built from 15 residues. CDR3 sequence: CASRSLLGVGEKLFF. CDR3 in DNA: TGTGCCAGCAGATCCCTTTTGGGAGTCGGGGAAAAACTGTTTTTT.

V gene TRBV6-2 or TRBV6-3 combines with J gene TRBJ2-1, with TRBD2 as a possible D gene (5 bases). V was cut by 1 base and J by 10 bases, with 26 bases left in between. In germline, CDR1 is MNHEY, CDR2 SVGEGT. The CDR3 is 18 amino acids. The CDR3 nucleotides read TGTGCCAGCAGTTACTGGATCGGTTCTACCCGAGCGGCAATCGAGCAGTTCTTC. It codes for CASSYWIGSTRAAIEQFF.

This clone was detected a few times. The chain combines TRBV28 with TRBJ1-5, with D perhaps matching TRBD1 (5 bases). V was shortened by 7 bases and J by 1 base, with 11 bases between the two germline ends. Germline lookup yields CDR1 MDHEN and CDR2 SYDVKM. The CDR3 spans 14 residues. CDR3 coding DNA: TGTGCCAGCATCCGACAGACGAGCAATCAGCCCCAGCATTTT. It encodes CASIRQTSNQPQHF.